This T cell receptor (beta chain) was recorded in a study of regulatory T cells in long-lasting Graves disease. General study points: The analysis examined peripheral blood only and excluded thyroid tissue. There were preferences for TRBV28, TRBJ1-2 and TRBJ2-5 in persistent disease.

Documented time point: persistent/refractory GD, antithyroid drugs over 5 years with positive TRAb. Researchers made the TCR library from RNA that was extracted from PBMCs. An approximately 9-milliliter sample of peripheral blood was drawn into EDTA tubes. The trim removed 4 bases at V and 4 bases at J, leaving 1 base unmatched. Germline V gene lookup returns CDR1 MDHEN and CDR2 SYDVKM. The CDR3 sequence is 13 residues long. This clonotype has just a few counts. What it binds is unknown. Arm-PCR of CDR3 regions with iRepertoire HTBI primers generated TCR beta libraries. Per the original methods: Identified across the samples were over 50 TRBV segments and more than twelve TRBJ segments. MiXCR, applied by TCRdb to the multiplex PCR reads, yields one record per CDR3 protein. V and J calls and clone size were set by TCRdb, not the authors. The data contain about 430,000 distinct CDR3 sequences, about 21% of them singletons.

The chain combines TRBV28 with TRBJ2-1; 7 positions match TRBD1. The clonotype was recovered from a female donor with Graves disease. Sequences were derived from peripheral blood mononuclear cells (PBMCs), sampled when the disease was refractory, from a patient treated with antithyroid drugs. The CDR3 loop reads CASSWDSYNEQFF. DNA for the CDR3: TGTGCCAGCAGTTGGGACAGTTACAATGAGCAGTTCTTC.